Below, 2 T cell receptor beta chains from the same sample are listed, as sequenced in a study of shared clonotypes between healthy human individuals. Method: immunoSEQ multiplex PCR; TCRdb's copy keeps in-frame clones and lacks some. The profile covers about 700,000 clones, with approximately 74% appearing a single time and approximately 1.7% taken by the ten largest. The sample comprised memory CD4+ T cells sorted from blood. Subset described: CD45RA-negative fraction. The receptor source for this set is a woman in her 30s in good health.

Points on this clone: A read error may account for a junction end that differs from germline. The chain carries TRBV19 and TRBJ1-3; no clear D gene. Germline CDR1 is LNHDA and CDR2 is SQIVND (reference sequence). The CDR3 length is 14 residues. This chain's CDR3 is CVSSTIDSGNTIYF. CDR3 nucleotides: TGTGTCAGTAGTACGATCGATTCTGGAAACACCATATATTTT.

The chain combines TRBV2 with TRBJ1-2; D is ambiguous. V lost 0 bases to trimming and J lost 4 bases, with 9 bases between them. Germline V gene sequence: CDR1 SNHLY, CDR2 FYNNEI. The CDR3 runs to 14 residues. Written as DNA, the CDR3 is TGTGCCAGCAGTGAAGCGCGGGGAACCTATGGCTACACCTTC. Translating gives CASSEARGTYGYTF.